This TCR beta chain was captured by sequencing in a study of blood T cell repertoires in COVID-19. Study at large: Italy, Spain and the United States were the sources of the convalescent and acute COVID-19 samples. PBMCs, B-cell-depleted T cells, or T cells were the source of the cDNA or gDNA that made up the material.

The CDR3 totals 14 residues. Trimming cost V 5 bases and J 5 bases, with 14 bases left between them. Germline loops: CDR1 PRHDT, CDR2 FYEKMQ (reference sequence). This clone was seen once. Original methodology: Reference gene primer amplification gave nucleated cell count estimates. Repertoires were generated with immunoSEQ multiplex PCR, while TCRdb's copy carries only in-frame clones and drops some. V and J calls plus clone size are reproduced from that table; the DNA served to infer D and trimming. The data show about 180,000 clones, approximately 85% seen once. V and J are TRBV13 and TRBJ2-3; tentative D call: TRBD2 (6 bases). This clonotype was obtained from a woman aged 80 or over with acute or convalescent COVID-19. Sequencing was carried out using peripheral blood. Here the CDR3 reads CASSPSGGRDTQYF. The CDR3 DNA sequence: TGTGCCAGCAGCCCAAGCGGAGGGAGAGATACGCAGTATTTT.